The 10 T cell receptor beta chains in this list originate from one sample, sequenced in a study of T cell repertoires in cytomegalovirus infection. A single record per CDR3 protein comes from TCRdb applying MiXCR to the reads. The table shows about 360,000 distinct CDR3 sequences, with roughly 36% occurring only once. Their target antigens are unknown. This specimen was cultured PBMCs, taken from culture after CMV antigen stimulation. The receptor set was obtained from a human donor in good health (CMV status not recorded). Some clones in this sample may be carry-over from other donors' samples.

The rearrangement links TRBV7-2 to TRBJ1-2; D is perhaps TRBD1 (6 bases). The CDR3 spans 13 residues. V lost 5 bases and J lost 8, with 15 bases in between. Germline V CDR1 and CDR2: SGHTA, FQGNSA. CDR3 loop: CASSHYRDRGYTF. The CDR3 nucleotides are TGTGCCAGCAGCCACTACAGGGATCGAGGCTACACCTTC.

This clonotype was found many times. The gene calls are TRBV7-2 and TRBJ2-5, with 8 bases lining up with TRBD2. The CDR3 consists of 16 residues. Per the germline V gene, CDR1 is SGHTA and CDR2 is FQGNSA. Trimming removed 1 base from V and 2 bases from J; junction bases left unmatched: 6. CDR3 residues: CASSLDGGRLQETQYF. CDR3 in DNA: TGTGCCAGCAGCTTAGATGGCGGGAGGCTTCAAGAGACCCAGTACTTC.

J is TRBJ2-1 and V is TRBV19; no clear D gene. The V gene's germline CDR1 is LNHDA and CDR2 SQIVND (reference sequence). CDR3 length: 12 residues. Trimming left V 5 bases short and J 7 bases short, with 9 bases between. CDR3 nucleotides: TGTGCCAGTAGTTACGGTAAAAATGAGCAGTTCTTC. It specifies CASSYGKNEQFF.

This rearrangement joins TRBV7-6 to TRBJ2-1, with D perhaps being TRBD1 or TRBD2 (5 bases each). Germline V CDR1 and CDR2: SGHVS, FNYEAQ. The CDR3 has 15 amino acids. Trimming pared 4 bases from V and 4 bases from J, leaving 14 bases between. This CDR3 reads CASSSGRTSYNEQFF. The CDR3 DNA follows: TGTGCCAGCAGCTCGGGACGAACCAGTTACAATGAGCAGTTCTTC.

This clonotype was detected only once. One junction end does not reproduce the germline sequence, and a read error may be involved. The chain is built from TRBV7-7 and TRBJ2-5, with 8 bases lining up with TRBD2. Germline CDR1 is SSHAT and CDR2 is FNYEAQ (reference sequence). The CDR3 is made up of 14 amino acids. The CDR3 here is CASSVLAGVETQYF. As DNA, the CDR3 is TGTGCTAGCAGCGTCCTAGCGGGCGTAGAGACCCAGTACTTC.

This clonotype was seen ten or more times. The CDR3 sequence is CASSRPGVNTEAFF. CDR3 bases: TGTGCCAGCAGCAGACCGGGGGTGAACACTGAAGCTTTCTTT. This rearrangement joins TRBV7-2 to TRBJ1-1, with a weak D call TRBD1 (5 bases). The germline CDR1 and CDR2 sequences are SGHTA and FQGNSA. Deletions cut 5 bases from V and 0 bases from J, with 10 bases between. The CDR3 loop spans 14 amino acids. Looking up the rest from reference TRBV7-2 and TRBJ1-1 gives the full variable domain: GAGVSQSPSNKVTEKGKDVELRCDPISGHTALYWYRQSLGQGLEFLIYFQGNSAPDKSGLPSDRFSAERTGGSVSTLTIQRTQQEDSAVYLCASSRPGVNTEAFFGQGTRLTVV.

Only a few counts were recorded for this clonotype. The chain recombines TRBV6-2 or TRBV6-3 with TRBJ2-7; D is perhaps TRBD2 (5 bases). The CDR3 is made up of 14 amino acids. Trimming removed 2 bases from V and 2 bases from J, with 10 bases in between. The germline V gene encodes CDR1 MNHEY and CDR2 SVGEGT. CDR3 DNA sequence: TGTGCCAGCAGTTACGGCGGAGGCACCTACGAGCAGTACTTC. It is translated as CASSYGGGTYEQYF.

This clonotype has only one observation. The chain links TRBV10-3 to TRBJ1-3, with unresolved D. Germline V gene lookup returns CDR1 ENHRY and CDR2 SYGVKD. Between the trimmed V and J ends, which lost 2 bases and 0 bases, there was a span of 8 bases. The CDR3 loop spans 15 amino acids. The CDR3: CAISEGPLSGNTIYF. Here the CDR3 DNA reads TGTGCCATCAGTGAGGGGCCACTCTCTGGAAACACCATATATTTT.

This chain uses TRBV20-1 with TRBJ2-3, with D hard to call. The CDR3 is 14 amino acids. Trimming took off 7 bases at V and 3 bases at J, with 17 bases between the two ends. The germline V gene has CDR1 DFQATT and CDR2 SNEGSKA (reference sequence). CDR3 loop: CSGRIADVTDTQYF. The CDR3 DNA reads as TGCAGTGGCCGGATAGCCGACGTTACAGATACGCAGTATTTT.

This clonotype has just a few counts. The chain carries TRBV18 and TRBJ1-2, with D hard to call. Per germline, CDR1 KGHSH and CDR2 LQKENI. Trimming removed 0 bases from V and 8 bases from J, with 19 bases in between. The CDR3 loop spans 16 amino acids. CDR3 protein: CASSPPDGSRTRGYTF. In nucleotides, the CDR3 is TGTGCCAGCTCACCACCTGATGGTTCGAGGACTAGGGGCTACACCTTC.